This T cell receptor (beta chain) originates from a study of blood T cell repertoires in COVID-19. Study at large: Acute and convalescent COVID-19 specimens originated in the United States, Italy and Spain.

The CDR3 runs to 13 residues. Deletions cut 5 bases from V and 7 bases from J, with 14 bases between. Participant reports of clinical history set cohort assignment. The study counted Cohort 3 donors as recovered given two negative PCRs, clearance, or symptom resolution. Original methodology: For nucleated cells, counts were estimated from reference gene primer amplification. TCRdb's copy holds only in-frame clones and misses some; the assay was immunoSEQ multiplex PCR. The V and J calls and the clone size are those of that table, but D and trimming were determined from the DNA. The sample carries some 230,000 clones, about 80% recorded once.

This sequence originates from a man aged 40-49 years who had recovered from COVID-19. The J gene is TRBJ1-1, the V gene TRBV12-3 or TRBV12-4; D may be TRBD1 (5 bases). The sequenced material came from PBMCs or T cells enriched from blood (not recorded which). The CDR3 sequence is CASSMTERGEAFF. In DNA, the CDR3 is TGTGCCAGCAGTATGACAGAGCGGGGTGAAGCTTTCTTT.